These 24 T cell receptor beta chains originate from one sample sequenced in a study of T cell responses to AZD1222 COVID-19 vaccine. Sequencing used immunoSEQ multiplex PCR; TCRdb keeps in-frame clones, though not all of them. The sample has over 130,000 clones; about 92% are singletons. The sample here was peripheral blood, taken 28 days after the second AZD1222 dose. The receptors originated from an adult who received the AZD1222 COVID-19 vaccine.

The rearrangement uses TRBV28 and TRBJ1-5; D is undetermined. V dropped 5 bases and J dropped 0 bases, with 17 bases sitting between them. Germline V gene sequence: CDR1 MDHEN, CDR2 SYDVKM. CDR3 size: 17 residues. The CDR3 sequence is CASSDSREKYSNQPQHF. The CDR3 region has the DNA TGTGCCAGCAGTGATAGCCGGGAGAAATATAGCAATCAGCCCCAGCATTTT.

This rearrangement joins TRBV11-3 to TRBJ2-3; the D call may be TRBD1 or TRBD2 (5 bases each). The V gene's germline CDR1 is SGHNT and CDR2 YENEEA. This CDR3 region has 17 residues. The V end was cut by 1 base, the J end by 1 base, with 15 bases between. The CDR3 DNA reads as TGTGCCAGCAGCTTAGGCCTGAGGGGAGTTGGCACAGATACGCAGTATTTT. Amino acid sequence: CASSLGLRGVGTDTQYF.

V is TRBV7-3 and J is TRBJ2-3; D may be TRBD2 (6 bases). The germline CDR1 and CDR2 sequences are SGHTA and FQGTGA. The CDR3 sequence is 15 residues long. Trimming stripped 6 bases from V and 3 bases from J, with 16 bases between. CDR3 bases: TGTGCCAGCAGTAGACTGGGAGGAATTACAGATACGCAGTATTTT. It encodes CASSRLGGITDTQYF.

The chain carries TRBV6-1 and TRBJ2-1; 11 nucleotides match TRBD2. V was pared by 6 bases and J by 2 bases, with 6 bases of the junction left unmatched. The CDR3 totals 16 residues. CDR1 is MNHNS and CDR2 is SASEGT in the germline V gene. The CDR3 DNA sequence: TGTGCCAGCAGCGAAACTAGCGGGAGTACCTACAATGAGCAGTTCTTC. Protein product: CASSETSGSTYNEQFF.

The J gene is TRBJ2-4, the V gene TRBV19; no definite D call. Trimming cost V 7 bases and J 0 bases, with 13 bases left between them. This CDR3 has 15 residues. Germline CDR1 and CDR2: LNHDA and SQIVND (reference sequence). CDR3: CASMPQDLAKNIQYF. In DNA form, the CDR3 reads TGTGCCAGTATGCCTCAGGACCTAGCCAAAAACATTCAGTACTTC.

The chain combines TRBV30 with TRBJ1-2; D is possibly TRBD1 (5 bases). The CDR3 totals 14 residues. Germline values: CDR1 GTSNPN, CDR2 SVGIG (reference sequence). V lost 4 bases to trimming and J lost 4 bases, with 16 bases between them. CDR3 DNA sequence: TGTGCCTGGACCCCAGGGTTTCGGGGCTATGGCTACACCTTC. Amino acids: CAWTPGFRGYGYTF.

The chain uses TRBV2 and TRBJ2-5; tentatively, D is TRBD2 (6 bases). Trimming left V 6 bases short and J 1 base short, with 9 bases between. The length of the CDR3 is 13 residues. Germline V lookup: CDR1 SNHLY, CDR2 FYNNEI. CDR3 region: CASRGGSQETQYF. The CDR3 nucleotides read TGTGCCAGCAGGGGAGGATCCCAAGAGACCCAGTACTTC.

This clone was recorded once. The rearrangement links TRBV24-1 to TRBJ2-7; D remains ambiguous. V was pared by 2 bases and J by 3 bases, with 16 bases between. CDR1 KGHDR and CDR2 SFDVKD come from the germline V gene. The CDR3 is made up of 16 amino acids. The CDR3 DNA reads TGTGCCACCAGTGATTCAGGTTCTTACCCCGGCTACGAGCAGTACTTC. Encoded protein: CATSDSGSYPGYEQYF.

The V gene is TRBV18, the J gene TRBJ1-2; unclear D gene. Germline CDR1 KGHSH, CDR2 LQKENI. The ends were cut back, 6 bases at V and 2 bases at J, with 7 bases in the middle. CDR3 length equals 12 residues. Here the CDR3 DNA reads TGTGCCAGCTCGCAGAGCAACTATGGCTACACCTTC. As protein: CASSQSNYGYTF.

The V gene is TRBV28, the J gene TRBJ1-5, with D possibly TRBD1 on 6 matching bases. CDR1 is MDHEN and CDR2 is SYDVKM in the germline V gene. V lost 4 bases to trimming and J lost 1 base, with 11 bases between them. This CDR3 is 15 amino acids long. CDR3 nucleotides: TGTGCCAGCAGTTACCGGACAGTAAGCAATCAGCCCCAGCATTTT. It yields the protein CASSYRTVSNQPQHF.

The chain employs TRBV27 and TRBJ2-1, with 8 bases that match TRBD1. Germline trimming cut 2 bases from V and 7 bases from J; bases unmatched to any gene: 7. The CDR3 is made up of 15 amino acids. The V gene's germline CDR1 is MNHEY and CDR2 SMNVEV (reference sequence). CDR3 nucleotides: TGTGCCAGCAGTTTACACGGACAGGGTAGGAATGAGCAGTTCTTC. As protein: CASSLHGQGRNEQFF.

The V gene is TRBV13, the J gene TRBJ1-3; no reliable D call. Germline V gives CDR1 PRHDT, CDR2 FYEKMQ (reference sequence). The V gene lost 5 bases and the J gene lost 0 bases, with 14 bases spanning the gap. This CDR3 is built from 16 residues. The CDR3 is CASSRRLLTSGNTIYF. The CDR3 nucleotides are TGTGCCAGCAGCCGACGGCTCCTTACCTCTGGAAACACCATATATTTT.

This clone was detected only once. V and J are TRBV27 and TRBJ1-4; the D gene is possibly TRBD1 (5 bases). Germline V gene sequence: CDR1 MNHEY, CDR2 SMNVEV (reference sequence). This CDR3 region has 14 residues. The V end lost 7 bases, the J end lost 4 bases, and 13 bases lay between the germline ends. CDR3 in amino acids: CASMSGTYNEKLFF. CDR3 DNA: TGTGCCAGCATGTCCGGGACTTATAATGAAAAACTGTTTTTT.

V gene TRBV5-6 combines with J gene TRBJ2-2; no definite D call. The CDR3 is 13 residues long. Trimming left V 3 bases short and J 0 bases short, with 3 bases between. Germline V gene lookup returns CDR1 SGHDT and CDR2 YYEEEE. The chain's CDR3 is CASSYSNTGELFF. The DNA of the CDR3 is TGTGCCAGCAGCTATTCGAACACCGGGGAGCTGTTTTTT.

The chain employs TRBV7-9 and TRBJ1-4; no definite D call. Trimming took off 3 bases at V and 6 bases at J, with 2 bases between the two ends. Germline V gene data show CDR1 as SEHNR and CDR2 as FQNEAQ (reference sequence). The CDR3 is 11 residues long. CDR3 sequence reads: CASSFYEKLFF. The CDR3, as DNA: TGTGCCAGCAGCTTTTATGAAAAACTGTTTTTT.

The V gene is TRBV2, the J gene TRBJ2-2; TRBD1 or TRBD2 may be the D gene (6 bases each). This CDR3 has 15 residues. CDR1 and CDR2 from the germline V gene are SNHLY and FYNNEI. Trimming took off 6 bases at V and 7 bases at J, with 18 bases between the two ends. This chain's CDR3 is CASSDRLAMVGELFF. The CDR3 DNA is TGTGCCAGCAGCGACAGGCTAGCGATGGTCGGGGAGCTGTTTTTT.

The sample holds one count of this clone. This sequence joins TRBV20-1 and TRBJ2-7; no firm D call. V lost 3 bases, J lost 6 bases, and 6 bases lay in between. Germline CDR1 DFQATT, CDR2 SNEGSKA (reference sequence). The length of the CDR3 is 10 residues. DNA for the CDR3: TGCAGTGCTAGCGGGCCCGAGCAGTACTTC. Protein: CSASGPEQYF.

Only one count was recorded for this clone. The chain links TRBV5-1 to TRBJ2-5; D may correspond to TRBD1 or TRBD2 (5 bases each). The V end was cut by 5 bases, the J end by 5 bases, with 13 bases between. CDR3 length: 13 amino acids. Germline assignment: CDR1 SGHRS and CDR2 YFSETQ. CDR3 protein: CASSGTFGETQYF. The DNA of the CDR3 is TGCGCCAGCAGTGGGACCTTCGGGGAGACCCAGTACTTC.

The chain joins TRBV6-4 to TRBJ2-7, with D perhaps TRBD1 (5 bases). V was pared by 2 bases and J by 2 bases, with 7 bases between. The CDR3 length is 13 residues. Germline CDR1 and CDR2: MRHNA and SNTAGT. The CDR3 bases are TGTGCCAGCAGTGACGACAGACCCTACGAGCAGTACTTC. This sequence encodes CASSDDRPYEQYF.

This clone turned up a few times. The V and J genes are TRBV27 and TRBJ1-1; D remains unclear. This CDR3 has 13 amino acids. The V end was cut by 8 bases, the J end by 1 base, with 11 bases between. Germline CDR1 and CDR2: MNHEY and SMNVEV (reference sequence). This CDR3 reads CASGLGPNTEAFF. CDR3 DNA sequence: TGTGCCAGCGGCCTCGGGCCGAACACTGAAGCTTTCTTT.

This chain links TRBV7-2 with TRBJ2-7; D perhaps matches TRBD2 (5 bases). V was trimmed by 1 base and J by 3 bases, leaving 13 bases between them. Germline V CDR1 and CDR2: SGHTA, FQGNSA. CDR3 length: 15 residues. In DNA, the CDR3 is TGTGCCAGCAGCTTAGGCCCGACTCGGGGCTACGAGCAGTACTTC. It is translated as CASSLGPTRGYEQYF.

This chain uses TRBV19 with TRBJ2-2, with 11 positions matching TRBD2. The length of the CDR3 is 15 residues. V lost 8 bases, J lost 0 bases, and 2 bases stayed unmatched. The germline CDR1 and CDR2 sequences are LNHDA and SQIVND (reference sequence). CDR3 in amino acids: CASRGLAANTGELFF. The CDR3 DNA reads TGTGCCAGTCGGGGACTAGCGGCGAACACCGGGGAGCTGTTTTTT.

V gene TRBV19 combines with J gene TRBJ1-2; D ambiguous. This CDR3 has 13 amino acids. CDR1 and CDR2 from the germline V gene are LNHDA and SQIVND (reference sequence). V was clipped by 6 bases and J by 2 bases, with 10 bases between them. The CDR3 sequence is CASRRAVNYGYTF. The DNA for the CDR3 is TGTGCCAGTAGGCGGGCAGTGAACTATGGCTACACCTTC.

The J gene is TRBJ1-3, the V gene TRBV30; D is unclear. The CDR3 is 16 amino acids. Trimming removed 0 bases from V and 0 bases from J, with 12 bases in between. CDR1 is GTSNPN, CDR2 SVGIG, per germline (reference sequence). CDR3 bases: TGTGCCTGGAGTGTATTCCGGACGGACTCTGGAAACACCATATATTTT. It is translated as CAWSVFRTDSGNTIYF.